These T cell receptor beta chains were read from a single sample in a study of cytomegalovirus exposure and HLA in healthy donors. Clones were read by immunoSEQ multiplex PCR, and TCRdb kept only the in-frame ones, dropping some. Of under 150,000 clones detected, roughly 70% appear once; the ten largest clones hold roughly 4.7%. The source material was PBMCs. The receptors were gathered from a man in his fifties or sixties in good health and CMV-seronegative. Both conserved end residues are trimmed from each CDR3. Each record gives: V gene, J gene, CDR3 protein.

>TRBV11-3|TRBJ2-1
ASSLGGTVHEQF
>TRBV30|TRBJ1-2
AWPHPGRGDYGYT
>TRBV7-6|TRBJ2-7
ASSRMITGGYSEEQY
>TRBV9|TRBJ2-7
ASSVVGTGEREQY
>TRBV6-5|TRBJ2-1
ASSYSSGLYNEQF
>TRBV5-4|TRBJ1-1
ASRTGLGPEAF
>TRBV5-1|TRBJ2-7
ASSLSQGSYEQY
>TRBV28|TRBJ1-5
ASNVPTGSESNQPQH
>TRBV9|TRBJ2-1
ASSVASSHGEQF
>TRBV4-1|-
ASSQEGRSYEQY
>TRBV27|TRBJ1-6
ASSSGNSPLH
>TRBV19|TRBJ2-7
ASKPGQLSYEQY
>TRBV25-1|TRBJ2-3
ASSAAGGGTDTQY
>TRBV6-1|TRBJ2-1
ATVGGRNEQF
>TRBV7-6|TRBJ2-5
ASSNLRKVETQY
>TRBV18|TRBJ2-2
ASSLQSLENTGELF
>TRBV18|TRBJ2-1
ASSPPLTGNEQF
>TRBV14|TRBJ2-7
AWRQAPGTSGSRPNEQY
>TRBV28|TRBJ2-5
ASSLGRGTSGQETQY
>TRBV28|TRBJ1-3
ASSFISTRNTIY